This T cell receptor beta chain was sequenced for a study of blood T cell repertoires in COVID-19. At the level of the study: Some COVID-19 samples were acute and others convalescent; all came from the United States, Italy and Spain. PBMCs, B-cell-depleted T cells, or T cells provided the cDNA or gDNA that made up the material.

Authors' processing steps: By means of reference gene primer amplification, nucleated cell counts were estimated. Assay used: immunoSEQ multiplex PCR; TCRdb lists only in-frame clones, some missing. V and J calls and clone size come straight from that table; D and trimming were deduced from the DNA. The sample records 300,000 to 350,000 clones, over 70% being singletons. One Seattle source followed patients from active infection through their disease course. The clonotype was recovered from a woman between 50 and 59 years old with COVID-19, enrolled during active disease. Sequenced material: peripheral blood.

CDR3 region: CASSMMIKGLLNTEAFF. The CDR3 DNA follows: TGTGCCAGTAGTATGATGATCAAAGGACTCCTGAACACTGAAGCTTTCTTT. The rearrangement joins TRBV19 to TRBJ1-1; D gene uncertain. Germline loops: CDR1 LNHDA, CDR2 SQIVND (reference sequence). V shed 3 bases and J shed 0 bases, with 17 bases lying between them. CDR3 size: 17 residues.